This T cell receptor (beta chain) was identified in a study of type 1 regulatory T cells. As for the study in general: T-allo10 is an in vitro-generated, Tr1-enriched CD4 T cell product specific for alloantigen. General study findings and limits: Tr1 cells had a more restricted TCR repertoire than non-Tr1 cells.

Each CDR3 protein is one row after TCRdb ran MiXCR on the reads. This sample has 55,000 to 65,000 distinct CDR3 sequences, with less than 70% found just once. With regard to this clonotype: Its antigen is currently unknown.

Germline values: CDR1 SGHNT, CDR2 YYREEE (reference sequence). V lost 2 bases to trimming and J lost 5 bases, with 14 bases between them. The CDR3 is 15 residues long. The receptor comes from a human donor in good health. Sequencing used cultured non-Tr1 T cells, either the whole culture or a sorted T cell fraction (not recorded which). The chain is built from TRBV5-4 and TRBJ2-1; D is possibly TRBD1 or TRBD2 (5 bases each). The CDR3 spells CASSFDGGVDNEQFF. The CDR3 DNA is TGTGCCAGCAGCTTCGATGGGGGTGTGGACAATGAGCAGTTCTTC.